Below, one T cell receptor (beta chain) is given with its context. Only in-frame clones appear in the TCRdb table, and some are missing; sequencing was by immunoSEQ multiplex PCR. Of about 68,000 clones listed, approximately 81% are singletons. These data belong to a study of OX40 agonist ivuxolimab in advanced cancers. CDR3 length: 13 amino acids. With V trimmed by 5 bases and J by 8 bases, 6 bases remained unmatched. Per germline, CDR1 SNHLY and CDR2 FYNNEI. This clonotype was obtained from an adult with an advanced solid tumor such as melanoma, head and neck, liver or kidney cancer. The rearrangement links TRBV2 to TRBJ1-2, with TRBD1 identical over 9 bases. The starting material was CD4+ or CD8+ T cells sorted from blood, obtained in a trial of the OX40 agonist ivuxolimab. CDR3 sequence (DNA): TGTGCCAGCAGTCCCGGGACAGGGACCGGCTACACCTTC. It is translated as CASSPGTGTGYTF.